Here is one TCR beta chain with its context. Trimming removed 7 bases from V and 12 bases from J; junction bases left unmatched: 15. The CDR3 runs 14 residues. Germline V gene lookup returns CDR1 LGHNT and CDR2 FRNRAP. The sample belongs to a study of cytomegalovirus exposure and HLA in healthy donors. The PCR made use of 60 Vbeta and 13 Jbeta primers. Profiled with immunoSEQ multiplex PCR; TCRdb holds only in-frame clones, not every one. The sample includes fewer than 95,000 clones, around 78% of them seen just once. The chain uses TRBV12-5 and TRBJ2-1, with TRBD2 matching over 7 bases. The sequencing input was PBMCs. The receptor comes from a man aged 30 to 45 in good health and CMV-seronegative. CDR3 protein: CASAPGGWADGQFF. CDR3 DNA: TGTGCTAGTGCCCCCGGGGGGTGGGCCGACGGGCAGTTCTTC.